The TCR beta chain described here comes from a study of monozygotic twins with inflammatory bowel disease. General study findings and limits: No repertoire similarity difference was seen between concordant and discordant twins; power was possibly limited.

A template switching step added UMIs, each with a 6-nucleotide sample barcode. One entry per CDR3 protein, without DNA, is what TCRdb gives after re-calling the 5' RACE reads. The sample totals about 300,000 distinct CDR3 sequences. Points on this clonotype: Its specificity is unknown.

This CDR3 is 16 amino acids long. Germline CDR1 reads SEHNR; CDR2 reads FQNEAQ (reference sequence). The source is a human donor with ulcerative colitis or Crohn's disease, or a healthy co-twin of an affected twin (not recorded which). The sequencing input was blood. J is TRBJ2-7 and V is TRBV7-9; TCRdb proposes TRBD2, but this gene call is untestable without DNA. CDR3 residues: CASSLVLASGYYEQYF.